Listed below are T cell receptor beta chains from one sample, sequenced in a study of regulatory T cells in long-lasting Graves disease. MiXCR, applied by TCRdb to the multiplex PCR reads, yields one record per CDR3 protein. The top ten hold over 7.5% of the sample, which has about 470,000 distinct CDR3 sequences, less than 25% seen once. The specimen was peripheral blood mononuclear cells (PBMCs), collected when the disease was refractory, from a patient treated with antithyroid drugs. These receptors were obtained from a female donor with Graves disease. The CDR3 runs from the conserved cysteine through the conserved F or W. D genes are given only for firm matches.

length	J	D	V	CDR3
14	TRBJ2-7	TRBD1	TRBV6-2/TRBV6-3	CASSYSATGTRQYF
14	TRBJ1-1	TRBD1	TRBV30	CVLEKQGMNTEAFF
12	TRBJ1-4	.	TRBV28	CASTGANEKLFF
16	TRBJ2-2	TRBD1	TRBV6-1	CASSAGTGVMTGELFF
14	TRBJ1-1	.	TRBV28	CASSLTNRATEAFF
14	TRBJ2-7	TRBD1	TRBV11-2	CASVTGQGAYEQYF
16	TRBJ1-5	TRBD1	TRBV6-1	CASSPVGTGGNQPQHF
13	TRBJ1-1	TRBD1	TRBV9	CASQGAANTEAFF
14	TRBJ1-6	.	TRBV2	CASSPRVDNSPLHF
15	TRBJ2-5	.	TRBV29-1	CSVEDGGNLQETQYF
12	TRBJ2-7	.	TRBV5-1	CASSLQPNEQYF
13	TRBJ1-2	.	TRBV20-1	CSAPPPKIYGYTF
14	TRBJ2-7	TRBD2	TRBV7-2	CASTLSGGTYEQYF
12	TRBJ1-6	.	TRBV27	CASSLLRSPLHF
12	TRBJ1-2	.	TRBV29-1	CSVEIPGGGYTF
14	TRBJ1-2	.	TRBV3-1	CASSHLIPGTGYTF
13	TRBJ2-2	TRBD2	TRBV6-1	CASSGTSGGELFF
13	TRBJ1-1	.	TRBV28	CASSSATDTEAFF
15	TRBJ1-1	.	TRBV7-8	CASSLGSSGGTEAFF
17	TRBJ1-4	TRBD1	TRBV27	CASRRTTGGPPNEKLFF
16	TRBJ2-5	TRBD2	TRBV4-3	CASSQGGTSWMETQYF
16	TRBJ2-1	TRBD2	TRBV7-3	CASSAPGLAGVNEQFF
14	TRBJ1-1	.	TRBV6-2/TRBV6-3	CASSEVVANTEAFF
17	TRBJ2-7	TRBD1	TRBV12-3/TRBV12-4	CASSRRQGPSSTYEQYF
16	TRBJ2-2	TRBD2	TRBV7-9	CASSRGLAGRTGELFF
13	TRBJ1-2	.	TRBV6-1	CASSDRDIYGYTF
14	TRBJ2-3	TRBD2	TRBV13	CASSLAGAGDTQYF
15	TRBJ2-7	.	TRBV29-1	CSVEFYKSASYEQYF
18	TRBJ2-2	TRBD2	TRBV28	CASRLGRSSGVNTGELFF
19	TRBJ2-3	.	TRBV28	CASSTLSQRDKVGKDTQYF
15	TRBJ2-5	.	TRBV25-1	CASSEARGAQETQYF
13	TRBJ2-7	.	TRBV25-1	CASTDEVNYEQYF
15	TRBJ1-2	TRBD1	TRBV29-1	CSVVVGRDRDYGYTF
12	TRBJ2-7	.	TRBV5-1	CASSYLGDEQYF
16	TRBJ2-2	TRBD1	TRBV18	CASSPRTGSNTGELFF
15	TRBJ1-4	.	TRBV6-5	CASSTRDDHGEKLFF
13	TRBJ2-7	.	TRBV10-2	CASSEDTLREQYF
14	TRBJ2-3	TRBD2	TRBV2	CASQAGDSTDTQYF
17	TRBJ2-7	.	TRBV12-3/TRBV12-4	CASSTGVGGSAAYEQYF
14	TRBJ1-6	.	TRBV12-3/TRBV12-4	CASSLTGYSSPLHF
16	TRBJ1-2	TRBD1	TRBV20-1	CSAPPRRDRVYYGYTF